Listed below are T cell receptor beta chains from one sample, sequenced in a study of blood T cells in healthy people across ages. TCRdb reprocessed the 5' RACE reads with MiXCR, giving one entry per CDR3 protein. The sample contains about 1.8 million distinct CDR3 sequences, about 50% of which appear only once. The sample taken for sequencing was blood. The receptor set was obtained from a woman between 40 and 50 years old in good health. Each CDR3 is given with its conserved first and last residue. D genes are given only for firm matches. A row's size may be missing; if present it is once, few, many or a size class.

j_call | clone_size | d_call | v_call | cdr3_aa | cdr3_nt
TRBJ2-7 | few | . | TRBV4-2 | CASSHTTGEQYF | TGTGCCAGCAGCCATACAACGGGCGAGCAGTACTTC
TRBJ2-3 | . | . | TRBV5-1 | CASSLQSTTDTQYF | TGCGCCAGCAGCTTACAGAGTACCACAGATACGCAGTATTTT
TRBJ1-5 | few | . | TRBV24-1 | CATADGNKGNQPQHF | TGTGCCACCGCCGATGGGAATAAAGGCAATCAGCCCCAGCATTTT
TRBJ1-5 | . | . | TRBV3-1 | CASSQVKGDQPQHF | TGTGCCAGCAGCCAAGTGAAGGGGGATCAGCCCCAGCATTTT
TRBJ2-7 | few | . | TRBV20-1 | CSAPSHSTYEQYF | TGCAGTGCTCCGTCACACAGTACCTACGAGCAGTACTTC
TRBJ1-4 | . | . | TRBV4-3 | CASSQTGGGGKLFF | TGCGCCAGCAGCCAAACTGGGGGCGGTGGAAAACTGTTTTTT
TRBJ2-5 | . | TRBD2 | TRBV28 | CASSWQGGRETQYF | TGTGCCAGCAGTTGGCAGGGAGGGCGAGAGACCCAGTACTTC
TRBJ2-5 | . | TRBD2 | TRBV13 | CASGGAQSREQYF | TGTGCCTCGGGAGGGGCCCAAAGTAGGGAGCAGTACTTC
TRBJ2-7 | . | . | TRBV6-5 | CASSDADRSEQYF | TGTGCCAGCAGTGACGCCGACCGCTCGGAGCAGTACTTC
TRBJ1-1 | . | . | TRBV4-1 | CASSQGDGDTEAFF | TGCGCCAGCAGCCAAGGGGACGGTGACACTGAAGCTTTCTTT
TRBJ2-1 | . | . | TRBV3-1 | CASSHAQGKQFF | TGTGCCAGCAGCCACGCGCAAGGGAAGCAGTTCTTC
TRBJ2-1 | . | . | TRBV6-6 | CASVIDSEQFF | TGTGCCAGCGTCATAGACAGTGAGCAGTTCTTC
TRBJ2-6 | . | . | TRBV6-5 | CASSYLSSGANVLTF | TGTGCCAGCAGTTACCTGAGCTCTGGGGCCAACGTCCTGACTTTC
TRBJ1-2 | . | TRBD1 | TRBV4-2 | CASSQRPTAGQGPYGYTF | TGTGCCAGCAGCCAAAGACCCACCGCGGGACAGGGGCCCTATGGCTACACCTTC
TRBJ2-5 | . | . | TRBV14 | CASSFKWGLEQETQYF | TGTGCCAGCAGCTTTAAATGGGGTCTCGAACAAGAGACCCAGTACTTC
TRBJ2-5 | . | TRBD2 | TRBV11-2 | CASSFSLAGDVQETQYF | TGTGCCAGCAGCTTTAGCCTAGCGGGGGACGTTCAAGAGACCCAGTACTTC
TRBJ2-1 | . | TRBD2 | TRBV6-5 | CASSYLPTSGPYNEQFF | TGTGCCAGCAGTTACCTCCCTACTAGCGGGCCCTACAATGAGCAGTTCTTC
TRBJ1-1 | . | TRBD1 | TRBV5-1 | CASSGNTGENTEAFF | TGCGCCAGCAGCGGCAATACAGGGGAGAACACTGAAGCTTTCTTT
TRBJ1-2 | . | . | TRBV20-1 | CSATRVGMRGYGYTF | TGCAGTGCTACGAGGGTTGGGATGAGGGGCTATGGCTACACCTTC
TRBJ2-5 | . | TRBD1 | TRBV6-2/TRBV6-3 | CASSYGGQGTETQYF | TGTGCCAGCAGTTACGGGGGACAGGGAACAGAGACCCAGTACTTC
TRBJ1-2 | . | . | TRBV9 | CASSVAPGAYGYTF | TGTGCCAGCAGCGTAGCCCCAGGGGCCTATGGCTACACCTTC
TRBJ2-5 | . | . | TRBV25-1 | CASSEFGVQETQYF | TGTGCCAGCAGTGAATTCGGGGTTCAAGAGACCCAGTACTTC
TRBJ2-7 | once | TRBD2 | TRBV4-3 | CASSQVIGTRYNEQYF | TGCGCCAGCAGCCAAGTTATAGGGACTAGATACAATGAGCAGTACTTC
TRBJ2-7 | many | TRBD1 | TRBV29-1 | CSVRDSPYEQYF | TGCAGCGTCCGGGACAGTCCCTACGAGCAGTACTTC
TRBJ2-5 | . | . | TRBV28 | CASSFGVVVPQYF | TGTGCCAGCAGTTTTGGAGTTGTGGTGCCGCAGTACTTC
TRBJ2-3 | . | . | TRBV20-1 | CSARAGGPDTQYF | TGCAGTGCTAGAGCTGGGGGCCCAGATACGCAGTATTTT
TRBJ2-5 | few | . | TRBV20-1 | CSAWGVQETQYF | TGCAGTGCTTGGGGGGTCCAAGAGACCCAGTACTTC
TRBJ1-6 | few | . | TRBV28 | CASSLVYSPLHF | TGTGCCAGCAGTTTGGTGTATTCACCCCTCCACTTT
TRBJ1-2 | once | . | TRBV7-3 | CASSLDAEGYYGYTF | TGTGCCAGCAGCTTAGACGCAGAAGGGTACTATGGCTACACCTTC
TRBJ1-5 | . | . | TRBV6-5 | CASRFGGGGSNQPQHF | TGTGCCAGCAGATTTGGGGGGGGAGGTAGCAATCAGCCCCAGCATTTT
TRBJ2-7 | . | . | TRBV6-1 | CASRHSHGTHYEQYF | TGTGCCAGCAGGCATTCTCATGGAACTCACTACGAGCAGTACTTC
TRBJ2-5 | . | . | TRBV10-3 | CAISERSPQEAQYF | TGTGCCATCAGTGAGAGGTCACCGCAAGAGGCCCAGTACTTC
TRBJ2-1 | . | . | TRBV7-3 | CASSLDSALNEQFF | TGTGCCAGCAGCTTAGATTCAGCACTTAATGAGCAGTTCTTC
TRBJ2-1 | . | . | TRBV29-1 | CSVAPNNEQFF | TGCAGCGTTGCTCCGAACAATGAGCAGTTCTTC
TRBJ2-1 | few | TRBD1 | TRBV6-1 | CASSEGQGSSYNEQFF | TGTGCCAGCAGTGAAGGACAGGGATCCTCCTACAATGAGCAGTTCTTC